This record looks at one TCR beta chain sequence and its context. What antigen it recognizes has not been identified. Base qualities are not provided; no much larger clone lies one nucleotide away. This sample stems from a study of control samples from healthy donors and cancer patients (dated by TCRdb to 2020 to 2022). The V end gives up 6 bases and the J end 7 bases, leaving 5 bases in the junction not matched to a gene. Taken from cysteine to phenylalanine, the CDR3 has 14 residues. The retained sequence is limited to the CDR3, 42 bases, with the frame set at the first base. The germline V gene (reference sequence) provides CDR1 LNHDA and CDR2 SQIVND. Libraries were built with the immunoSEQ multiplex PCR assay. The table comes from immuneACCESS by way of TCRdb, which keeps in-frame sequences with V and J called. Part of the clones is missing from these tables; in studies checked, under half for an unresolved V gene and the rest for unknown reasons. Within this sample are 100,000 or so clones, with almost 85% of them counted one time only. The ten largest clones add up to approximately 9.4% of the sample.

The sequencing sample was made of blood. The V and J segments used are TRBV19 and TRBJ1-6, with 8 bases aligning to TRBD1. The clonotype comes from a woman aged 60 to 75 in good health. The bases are TGTGCCAGTAGGGACAGGGTTAGGAATTCACCCCTCCACTTT. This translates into CASRDRVRNSPLHF.